This is a list of T cell receptor beta chains from one sample in a study of blood T cell repertoires in COVID-19. Produced via immunoSEQ multiplex PCR; TCRdb's table is partial and in-frame only. In the table there are some 230,000 clones, approximately 86% of which are singletons. Sequences were obtained from peripheral blood. Every receptor here comes from a woman between 45 and 60 years old with COVID-19, enrolled during active disease. CDR3s include the opening cysteine and the closing phenylalanine or tryptophan. The D gene is left open where the match is weak. Size tells how often a clone was seen (once, few, many) or the class of an expanded clone, and some rows leave it out.

TGCGCCAGCTCGGGACTAGTAAACAATGAGCAGTTCTTC	CASSGLVNNEQFF	TRBJ2-1	13	TRBV5-1	TRBD2	NA
TGTGCCAGCAGTAAAGGAGGGGCAAAAACAGATACGCAGTATTTT	CASSKGGAKTDTQYF	TRBJ2-3	15	TRBV28	NA	NA
TGTGCCACCCAAACCACGAGGGCTTTCTTT	CATQTTRAFF	TRBJ1-1	10	TRBV6-5	NA	NA
TGTGCCAGCAGCTTCCGGACAGCACAAAATGGCTACACCTTC	CASSFRTAQNGYTF	TRBJ1-2	14	TRBV7-2	NA	NA
TGCGCCAGCACCCGGGACTCTGGGGCCAACGTCCTGACTTTC	CASTRDSGANVLTF	TRBJ2-6	14	TRBV5-1	NA	NA
TGTGCCAGCTCACCAGTACAGGGGAACACTGAAGCTTTCTTT	CASSPVQGNTEAFF	TRBJ1-1	14	TRBV18	NA	few
TGTGCCATCGCCGACTTTTCTGACGAGCAGTACTTC	CAIADFSDEQYF	TRBJ2-7	12	TRBV10-3	NA	NA
TGTGCCAGCAGCCCTATCCCAGCGGGGGTCACAGATACGCAGTATTTT	CASSPIPAGVTDTQYF	TRBJ2-3	16	TRBV11-2	TRBD2	NA
TGTGCCAGCAGTTTCCCCCAGGGCAGCTCGAACACTGAAGCTTTCTTT	CASSFPQGSSNTEAFF	TRBJ1-1	16	TRBV28	NA	NA
TGTGCCAGCAGTAGGGGACTAGCGGGGGGGCTACAAGGGGCCAACGTCCTGACTTTC	CASSRGLAGGLQGANVLTF	TRBJ2-6	19	TRBV28	TRBD2	NA
TGCGCCAGTAGAGGACAGGGACGCCCATACTATGGCTACACCTTC	CASRGQGRPYYGYTF	TRBJ1-2	15	TRBV5-1	TRBD1	NA
TGTGCCAGTAGTATGACCAGGGTTTCTAACGAGCAGTACTTC	CASSMTRVSNEQYF	TRBJ2-7	14	TRBV19	NA	NA
TGTGCCAGCAGCCGAAGTCACGGGGGGTTAGAGGAGACCCAGTACTTC	CASSRSHGGLEETQYF	TRBJ2-5	16	TRBV14	TRBD2	NA
TGTGCCATCAGGGGGACAGGGGGCGAGCAGTACTTC	CAIRGTGGEQYF	TRBJ2-7	12	TRBV10-3	TRBD1	NA
TGTGCCAGTAGTACTGCCGGACTTATGGAGGGTCAGCCCCAGCATTTT	CASSTAGLMEGQPQHF	TRBJ1-5	16	TRBV19	NA	NA
TGTGCCAGTAGTTATTCGGGGAATTCACCCCTCCACTTT	CASSYSGNSPLHF	TRBJ1-6	13	TRBV19	NA	NA
TGTGCCAGCAGCCCTATGAACACTGAAGCTTTCTTT	CASSPMNTEAFF	TRBJ1-1	12	TRBV7-9	NA	NA
TGTGCCAGCAGTTACTCGCTCCGGACAGGTAACACTGAAGCTTTCTTT	CASSYSLRTGNTEAFF	TRBJ1-1	16	TRBV6-2/TRBV6-3	TRBD1	NA
TGTGCCAGCAGCTTGAACAGGGGGCTTTATGGCTACACCTTC	CASSLNRGLYGYTF	TRBJ1-2	14	TRBV7-2	TRBD1	NA
TGTGCCAGCAGCTTAGACAGGGTCAACGAGCAGTACTTC	CASSLDRVNEQYF	TRBJ2-7	13	TRBV7-2	NA	NA
TGTGCCAGCAGCTCAGGTCTAGGGGGGGCCAATACAGATACGCAGTATTTT	CASSSGLGGANTDTQYF	TRBJ2-3	17	TRBV11-3	NA	NA
TGTGCCAGCAGTTCCGCGTCCCCAGGGGTTGGTGGTAGGACCGGGGAGCTGTTTTTT	CASSSASPGVGGRTGELFF	TRBJ2-2	19	TRBV28	NA	NA
TGCGCCAGCAGCTACTCCGGGACAGCTTATGGCTACACCTTC	CASSYSGTAYGYTF	TRBJ1-2	14	TRBV5-1	TRBD1	NA
TGTGCCAGCAGTGAAGCCCCCTCCGGAAACACCATATATTTT	CASSEAPSGNTIYF	TRBJ1-3	14	TRBV6-1	NA	NA
TGTGCCACCAGTTTCCCAGTGGTCTTTGCCCATGAAGCTTTCTTT	CATSFPVVFAHEAFF	TRBJ1-1	15	TRBV24-1	NA	NA
TGTGCCAGTACGGTGGCAGGGGACCGGAACACTGAAGCTTTCTTT	CASTVAGDRNTEAFF	TRBJ1-1	15	TRBV19	NA	NA
TGTGCCAGCAGTGAGGCAGATACTACCTTC	CASSEADTTF	TRBJ1-2	10	TRBV12-3/TRBV12-4	NA	NA
TGTGCCAGCAGCACCGGACTAGCGAGTACCGGGGAGCTGTTTTTT	CASSTGLASTGELFF	TRBJ2-2	15	TRBV5-4	TRBD2	NA
TGTGCCAGCAGCTTGGACAGGGCCATCCATTCACCCCTCCACTTT	CASSLDRAIHSPLHF	TRBJ1-6	15	TRBV11-2	TRBD1	NA
TGCGCCAGCAGCCAAGATAGGGGGTGGGGCACTGAAGCTTTCTTT	CASSQDRGWGTEAFF	TRBJ1-1	15	TRBV4-3	NA	NA
TGTGCCAGCAGCTTGGGAGGACAGGGGGCCAAGGAAAAACTGTTTTTT	CASSLGGQGAKEKLFF	TRBJ1-4	16	TRBV5-8	TRBD1	NA
TGTGCCAGCAGCTTAGAAGGAGGTTTTTCACCCCTCCACTTT	CASSLEGGFSPLHF	TRBJ1-6	14	TRBV11-2	NA	NA
TGCGCCAGCAGCTTGATGACCGGACAGAACACCGGGGAGCTGTTTTTT	CASSLMTGQNTGELFF	TRBJ2-2	16	TRBV5-1	NA	NA
TGTGCCAGCAGCTTGGTGCCCCCAGGGGTTTTAGGGGCTAACTATGGCTACACCTTC	CASSLVPPGVLGANYGYTF	TRBJ1-2	19	TRBV5-5	NA	NA
TGTGCCAGCAGCTCTCTCCGACTAGCGGGGGGCCGATACAATGAGCAGTTCTTC	CASSSLRLAGGRYNEQFF	TRBJ2-1	18	TRBV7-3	TRBD2	NA
TGTGCCACCAGTGATTTGGGCAGGGGGCGCTTGGCCGGGGAGCTGTTTTTT	CATSDLGRGRLAGELFF	TRBJ2-2	17	TRBV24-1	TRBD1	once
TGTGCCAGCTCACTCCACGGGGGGGGAGAATATGGCTACACCTTC	CASSLHGGGEYGYTF	TRBJ1-2	15	TRBV18	NA	NA
TGTGCCACCAGAGGGGGTTCAGTCTCTGGGGCCAACGTCCTGACTTTC	CATRGGSVSGANVLTF	TRBJ2-6	16	TRBV24-1	NA	NA
TGTGCCAGCAGCCCTTACAGAGAGACCCAGTACTTC	CASSPYRETQYF	TRBJ2-5	12	TRBV5-6	NA	NA
TGTGCCAGCAGCCAAGATAAGTGGGAGCTCCGCACTGAAGCTTTCTTT	CASSQDKWELRTEAFF	TRBJ1-1	16	TRBV3-1/TRBV3-2	NA	NA
TGTGCCAGCAGTTACGGGGCGACGAGCACAGATACGCAGTATTTT	CASSYGATSTDTQYF	TRBJ2-3	15	TRBV6-2/TRBV6-3	NA	NA
TGTGCCAGCAGAGGGACAGCCGACGAGCAGTACTTC	CASRGTADEQYF	TRBJ2-7	12	TRBV25-1	TRBD1	NA
TGTGCCAGCAGCCCTCAAGGCCTAGGGGGATACGAGCAGTACTTC	CASSPQGLGGYEQYF	TRBJ2-7	15	TRBV6-2/TRBV6-3	NA	NA
TGCGCCAGCAGCTTGGAAAACAGGAGGGAGGAAAAACTGTTTTTT	CASSLENRREEKLFF	TRBJ1-4	15	TRBV5-1	NA	NA
TGCGCCAGCAGCCAAGTTAGTTCGGGGATTCGGGAGCAGTACTTC	CASSQVSSGIREQYF	TRBJ2-7	15	TRBV4-1	NA	NA
TGTGCCATCAGTGAAGTTCCGGGAGGGGGCCAGCCCCAGCATTTT	CAISEVPGGGQPQHF	TRBJ1-5	15	TRBV10-3	TRBD1	NA
TGTGCCAGCAGCTTAGCGGGACAACAAGAGACCCAGTACTTC	CASSLAGQQETQYF	TRBJ2-5	14	TRBV7-8	NA	NA
TGTGCCAGCTCACCTGACCTAGCGGGGGTACTAGCCAAAAACATTCAGTACTTC	CASSPDLAGVLAKNIQYF	TRBJ2-4	18	TRBV18	TRBD2	NA
TGTGCCAGCAGCTTAGTGGAGGCCGGGCAGCCTGAAGCTTTCTTT	CASSLVEAGQPEAFF	TRBJ1-1	15	TRBV7-9	NA	NA